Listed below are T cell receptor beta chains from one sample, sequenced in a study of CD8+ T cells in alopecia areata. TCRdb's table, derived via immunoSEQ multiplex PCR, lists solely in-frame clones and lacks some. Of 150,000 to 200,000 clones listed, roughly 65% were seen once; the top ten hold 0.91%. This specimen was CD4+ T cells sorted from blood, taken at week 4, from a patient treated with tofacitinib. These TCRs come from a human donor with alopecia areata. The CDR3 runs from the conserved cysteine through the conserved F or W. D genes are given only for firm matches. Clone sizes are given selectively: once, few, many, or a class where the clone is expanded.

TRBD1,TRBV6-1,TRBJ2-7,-,TGTGCCAGCACCCTACCCGGGACAGGGCAGCAGTACTTC,CASTLPGTGQQYF
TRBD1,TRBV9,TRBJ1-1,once,TGTGCCAGCAGCGTAGGTGGACAGGGAAAAGCTTTCTTT,CASSVGGQGKAFF
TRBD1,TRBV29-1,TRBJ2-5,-,TGCAGCGTCGGGACAGGGACGGAGACCCAGTACTTC,CSVGTGTETQYF
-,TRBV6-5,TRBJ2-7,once,TGTGCCAGCCATGGAGGGGTGTCCTACGAGCAGTACTTC,CASHGGVSYEQYF
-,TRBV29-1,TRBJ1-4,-,TGCAGCGTTGAACTTACGACAAACCAGAATGAAAAACTGTTTTTT,CSVELTTNQNEKLFF
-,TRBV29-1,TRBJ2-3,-,TGCAGCGTTGATCAGGGTACAGATACGCAGTATTTT,CSVDQGTDTQYF
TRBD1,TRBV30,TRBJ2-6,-,TGTGCCGGGGGACAGCAAACCCCTGGGGCCAACGTCCTGACTTTC,CAGGQQTPGANVLTF
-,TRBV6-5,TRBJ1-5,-,TGTGCCAGCACTCCCTCCGGGGTCGGTCAGCCCCAGCATTTT,CASTPSGVGQPQHF
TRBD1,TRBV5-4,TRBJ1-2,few,TGTGCCAGCAGCGCGACAGGGGTCCATGGCTACACCTTC,CASSATGVHGYTF
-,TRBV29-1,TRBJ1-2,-,TGCAGCGGGGAGGCAGGGTTCTATGGCTACACCTTC,CSGEAGFYGYTF
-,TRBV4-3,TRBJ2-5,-,TGCGCCAGCAGCCAAGAATTCCGAGGGGTTCGGGCCCAGTACTTC,CASSQEFRGVRAQYF
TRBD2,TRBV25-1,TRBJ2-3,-,TGTGCCAGCGAGACCCGCGGGGGAACCCACGGTACGCAGTATTTT,CASETRGGTHGTQYF
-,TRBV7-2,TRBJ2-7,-,TGTGCCAGCAGCGAGAGCAGGGGATTGGACTACGAGCAGTACTTC,CASSESRGLDYEQYF
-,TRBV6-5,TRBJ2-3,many,TGTGCCAGCAACCCGGGCGGGGGCGCCGGGGATACGCAGTATTTT,CASNPGGGAGDTQYF
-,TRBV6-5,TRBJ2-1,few,TGTGCCAGCAGTTACGGTGGCAACAATGAGCAGTTCTTC,CASSYGGNNEQFF
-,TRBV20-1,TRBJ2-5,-,TGCAGTGCAGGATTTCAAGAGACCCAGTACTTC,CSAGFQETQYF
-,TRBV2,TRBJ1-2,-,TGTGCCAGCAGATCAGGGGCAGGGGATGGCTACACCTTC,CASRSGAGDGYTF
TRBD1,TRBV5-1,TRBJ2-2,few,TGCGCCAGCAGCTTGGTTGGGACAGGGGTGACCGGGGAGCTGTTTTTT,CASSLVGTGVTGELFF
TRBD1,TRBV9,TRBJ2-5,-,TGTGCCAGCAGCGAGACAGGGGTCCAAGAGACCCAGTACTTC,CASSETGVQETQYF
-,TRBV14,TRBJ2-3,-,TGTGCCAGCAGCCCTACGGGACGGAGAACAGATACGCAGTATTTT,CASSPTGRRTDTQYF
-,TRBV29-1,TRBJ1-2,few,TGCAGCGTTATAGGGGAGAATGGCTACACCTTC,CSVIGENGYTF
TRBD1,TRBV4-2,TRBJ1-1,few,TGTGCCAGCAGCCGAGACGGACAGGGGAACACTGAAGCTTTCTTT,CASSRDGQGNTEAFF
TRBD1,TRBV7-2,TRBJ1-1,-,TGTGCCAGCAGCTTCTTAGGGGGCCTCGGCACTGAAGCTTTCTTT,CASSFLGGLGTEAFF
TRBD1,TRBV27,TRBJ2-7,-,TGTGCCAGCCGAGACAGGGTTCACTCCTACGAGCAGTACTTC,CASRDRVHSYEQYF
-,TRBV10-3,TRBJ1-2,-,TGTGCCAGCAGTTACCCCCTAACAGGGAAGGATGGCTACACCTTC,CASSYPLTGKDGYTF
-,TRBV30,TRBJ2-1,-,TGTGCCTGGAGGGGGAATGAGCAGTTCTTC,CAWRGNEQFF
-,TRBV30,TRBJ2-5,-,TGTGCCTGGTGGAGGACTGGGGGTCGGACCCAGTACTTC,CAWWRTGGRTQYF
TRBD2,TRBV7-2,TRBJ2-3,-,TGTGCCAGCACCCGTCGGCCCCCCCTAGCGGGGGTCACAGATACGCAGTATTTT,CASTRRPPLAGVTDTQYF
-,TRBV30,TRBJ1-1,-,TGTGCCTGGGGCAGGGATACCCAGAACACTGAAGCTTTCTTT,CAWGRDTQNTEAFF
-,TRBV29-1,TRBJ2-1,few,TGCAGCCAATCTTCGGGATACAATGAGCAGTTCTTC,CSQSSGYNEQFF
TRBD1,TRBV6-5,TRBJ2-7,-,TGTGCCAGCAGCCAGGGACAGTACTACGAGCAGTACTTC,CASSQGQYYEQYF
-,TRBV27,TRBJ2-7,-,TGTGCCAGCAGTTTTCGGCGGGGACCCTACGAGCAGTACTTC,CASSFRRGPYEQYF
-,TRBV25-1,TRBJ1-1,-,TGTGCCAGCAGTTACGGATGGGAAACTGAAGCTTTCTTT,CASSYGWETEAFF
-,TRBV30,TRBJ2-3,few,TGTGCCTGGAGTGTACGTACGCCGAGCACAGATACGCAGTATTTT,CAWSVRTPSTDTQYF
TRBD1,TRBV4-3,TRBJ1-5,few,TGCGCCAGCAGACCAGACAGGGGATCTAATCAGCCCCAGCATTTT,CASRPDRGSNQPQHF
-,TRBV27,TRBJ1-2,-,TGTGCCAGCGGTCCCGGGGCAGCCTATGGCTACACCTTC,CASGPGAAYGYTF
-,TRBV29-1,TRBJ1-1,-,TGCAGCGTGGAGGGGGGGATGAACACTGAAGCTTTCTTT,CSVEGGMNTEAFF
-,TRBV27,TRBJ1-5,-,TGTGCCAGCAGTTTTGGGCAATCGGGGCAGCCCCAGCATTTT,CASSFGQSGQPQHF
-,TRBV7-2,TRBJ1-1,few,TGTGCCAGCTGCTTCAGGGTTGGGACTGAAGCTTTCTTT,CASCFRVGTEAFF
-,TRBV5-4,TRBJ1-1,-,TGTGCCAGCAAGACAGAGAACACTGAAGCTTTCTTT,CASKTENTEAFF
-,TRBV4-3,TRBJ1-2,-,TGCGCCAGCAGCCAAGATAGGGCCAGCGGCTATGGCTACACCTTC,CASSQDRASGYGYTF
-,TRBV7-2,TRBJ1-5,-,TGTGCCAGCAGTTCCCTGGGCAGGGGCCGCAATCAGCCCCAGCATTTT,CASSSLGRGRNQPQHF
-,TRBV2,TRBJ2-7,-,TGTGCCAGCGGATTCTTCTCCTACGAGCAGTACTTC,CASGFFSYEQYF
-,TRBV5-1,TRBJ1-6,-,TGCGCCAGCAGGGATCTGACAGATAGTAATTCACCCCTCCACTTT,CASRDLTDSNSPLHF
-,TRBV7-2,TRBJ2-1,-,TGTGCCAGCAGCCCCGACTGGAACTACAATGAGCAGTTCTTC,CASSPDWNYNEQFF
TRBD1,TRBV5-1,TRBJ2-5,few,TGCGCCAGCAGCGGACAGGGTTTACAAGAGACCCAGTACTTC,CASSGQGLQETQYF
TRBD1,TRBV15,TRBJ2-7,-,TGTGCCACCAGCAGTGATTTAGCCGGGGACAGGTCCTACGAGCAGTACTTC,CATSSDLAGDRSYEQYF
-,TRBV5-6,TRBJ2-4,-,TGTGCCAGCAGCTTGGCCAACAGGTTTCTGAGGAACATTCAGTACTTC,CASSLANRFLRNIQYF